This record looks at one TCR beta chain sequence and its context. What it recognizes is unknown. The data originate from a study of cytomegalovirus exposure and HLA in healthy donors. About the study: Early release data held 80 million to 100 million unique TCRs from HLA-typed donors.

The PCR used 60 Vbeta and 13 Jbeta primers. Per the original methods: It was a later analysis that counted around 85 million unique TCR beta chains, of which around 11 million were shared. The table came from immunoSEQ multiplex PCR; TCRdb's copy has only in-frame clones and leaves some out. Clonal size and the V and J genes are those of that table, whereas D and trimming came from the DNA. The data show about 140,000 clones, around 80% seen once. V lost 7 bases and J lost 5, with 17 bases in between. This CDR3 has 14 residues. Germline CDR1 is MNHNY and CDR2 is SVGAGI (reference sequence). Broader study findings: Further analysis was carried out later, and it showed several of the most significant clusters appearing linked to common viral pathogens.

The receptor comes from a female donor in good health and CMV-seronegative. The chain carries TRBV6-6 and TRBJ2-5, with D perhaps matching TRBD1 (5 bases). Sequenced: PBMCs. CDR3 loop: CASTPRAVRETQYF. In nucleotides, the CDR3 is TGTGCCAGCACCCCCAGGGCAGTTAGGGAGACCCAGTACTTC.